These T cell receptor beta chains were read from a single sample in a study of blood T cells in healthy people across ages. TCRdb passed the 5' RACE reads through MiXCR, listing each CDR3 protein once. The top ten clones hold approximately 17% of a sample with about 1 million distinct CDR3 sequences, around 43% of them seen once. Sequencing input: blood. The receptor set was obtained from a woman aged 55 to 70 in good health. Both conserved end residues are part of each CDR3. The D gene is left open where the match is weak. Only part of the rows carry a size: once, few, many, or a class if the clone is expanded.

>TRBD1|.|TRBJ1-4|TRBV20-1
TGCAGTACTAGGGGGCGCGGAGAAAAACTGTTTTTT
CSTRGRGEKLFF
>TRBD2|few|TRBJ2-7|TRBV20-1
TGCAGTGCTAAACTCCTAGCGGGAGAGAACGAGCAGTACTTC
CSAKLLAGENEQYF
>TRBD2|.|TRBJ2-7|TRBV7-2
TGTGCCAGCAGCGCCCCAACCGGGACTAGTATGCACGAGCAGTACTTC
CASSAPTGTSMHEQYF
>.|few|TRBJ1-1|TRBV6-2/TRBV6-3
TGTGCCAGCAGTTCCCGGGGGGCGAACACTGAAGCTTTCTTT
CASSSRGANTEAFF
>TRBD1|.|TRBJ2-7|TRBV5-6
TGTGCCAGCAGCTTGCAGGACAGGAGGTTAAATACCTACGAGCAGTACTTC
CASSLQDRRLNTYEQYF
>TRBD1|.|TRBJ2-7|TRBV5-5
TGTGCCAGCAGCTGGGGGACAGGGTTGTCCTACGAGCAGTACTTC
CASSWGTGLSYEQYF
>TRBD1|few|TRBJ2-5|TRBV6-1
TGTGCCAGCACCCTACAGGGGGAGACCCAGTACTTC
CASTLQGETQYF
>TRBD2|many|TRBJ2-5|TRBV11-1
TGTGCCAGCAGCTTGGGACTAGGACGCGAGACCCAGTACTTC
CASSLGLGRETQYF
>.|.|TRBJ2-1|TRBV20-1
TGCAGCTCGGGGCCCTACAATGAGCAGTTCTTC
CSSGPYNEQFF
>TRBD2|few|TRBJ2-7|TRBV20-1
TGCAGTGCTTATAGCGGGAGAAGTTACGAGCAGTACTTC
CSAYSGRSYEQYF
>.|.|TRBJ1-2|TRBV20-1
TGCAGTGCTCGGGTTGGGAAAGTTAACTATGGCTACACCTTC
CSARVGKVNYGYTF
>TRBD1|once|TRBJ2-1|TRBV9
TGTGCCAGCAGCGTCCCCCAAGGGACAGGGGCCATCGACTACAATGAGCAGTTCTTC
CASSVPQGTGAIDYNEQFF
>.|few|TRBJ2-7|TRBV2
TGTGCCAGCAGTGAAGCCTCGCCCAGGGCGGTCAATGAGCAGTACTTC
CASSEASPRAVNEQYF
>.|.|TRBJ2-1|TRBV29-1
TGCAGCGTTGAATCGGCCGGAGAGACCCAGTTCTTC
CSVESAGETQFF
>.|.|TRBJ2-7|TRBV20-1
TGCAGTGCTAAAGCTCCCGGCCTAGGGGGGTACGAGCAGTACTTC
CSAKAPGLGGYEQYF
>TRBD1|once|TRBJ2-7|TRBV5-8
TGTGCCAGCAGCTTGTACGACAGGGTCTGGAACGAGCAGTACTTC
CASSLYDRVWNEQYF
>.|.|TRBJ2-7|TRBV27
TGTGCCAGCAGTTTATGGAAAGGCCGCCGCTACGAGCAGTACTTC
CASSLWKGRRYEQYF
>.|.|TRBJ2-7|TRBV7-2
TGTGCCAGCAGCTCAAGCATGGGCTATAACTACGAGCAGTACTTC
CASSSSMGYNYEQYF
>.|.|TRBJ1-2|TRBV7-8
TGTGCCAGCAGCTTAGCGACCGGGGTCGGCTACACCTTC
CASSLATGVGYTF
>.|few|TRBJ2-7|TRBV2
TGTGCCACCCGTGGGACCGCGTACAATGAGCAGTACTTC
CATRGTAYNEQYF
>.|.|TRBJ1-2|TRBV5-4
TGTGCCAGCAGACATCCGGGACGGGACTATGGCTACACCTTC
CASRHPGRDYGYTF
>TRBD2|few|TRBJ2-1|TRBV7-6
TGTGCCAGCAGCCCCGGGAGGGCCACCTACAATGAGCAGTTCTTC
CASSPGRATYNEQFF
>TRBD2|.|TRBJ2-7|TRBV28
TGTGCCAGCACTGGCGGGAGGGAAACTAACTACGAGCAGTACTTC
CASTGGRETNYEQYF
>.|.|TRBJ2-7|TRBV18
TGTGCCAGCTCAAAGCTCGGGGGGCACTACGAGCAGTACTTC
CASSKLGGHYEQYF
>.|few|TRBJ2-7|TRBV20-1
TGCAGTGCTAGTTTAAGCTCCTACGAGCAGTACTTC
CSASLSSYEQYF
>.|.|TRBJ1-6|TRBV12-3/TRBV12-4
TGTGCCAGCAGTCCCTCGGACACCAGCTCCTATAATCCACCCCTCCACTTT
CASSPSDTSSYNPPLHF
>.|once|TRBJ2-5|TRBV7-2
TGTGCCAGCAGCTACCGCCAGGGGGGGCGCGGAGAGACCCAGTACTTC
CASSYRQGGRGETQYF
>.|.|TRBJ2-1|TRBV5-1
TGCGCCAGCAGCTTGGGGGGACAACCCGGCATGACTGAGCAGTTCTTC
CASSLGGQPGMTEQFF
>TRBD2|.|TRBJ2-1|TRBV20-1
TGCAGTCTCACTAGCGGGATGCCGGTCGATGAGCAGTTCTTC
CSLTSGMPVDEQFF
>.|.|TRBJ1-3|TRBV24-1
TGTGCCACCAGTGATCCGTCGGGCGAGTCTGGAAACACCATATATTTT
CATSDPSGESGNTIYF
>.|few|TRBJ2-3|TRBV6-6
TGTGCCAGCAGTTACTCGAGAGGGCGAAGCACAGATACGCAGTATTTT
CASSYSRGRSTDTQYF
>TRBD2|.|TRBJ2-1|TRBV12-3/TRBV12-4
TGTGCCAGCACCGAGTGGGAGGGCCCCCAGGAGCAGTTCTTC
CASTEWEGPQEQFF
>.|.|TRBJ1-1|TRBV30
TGTGCCGGGAGTGTTGTGCTCCGTGAAGCTTTCTTT
CAGSVVLREAFF
>.|.|TRBJ2-7|TRBV20-1
TGCAGTGCTACTACCAGGACTCTTGGGTACGAGCAGTACTTC
CSATTRTLGYEQYF
>.|once|TRBJ1-1|TRBV11-2
TGTGCCAGCAGCTCCGACATTTACACTGAAGCTTTCTTT
CASSSDIYTEAFF